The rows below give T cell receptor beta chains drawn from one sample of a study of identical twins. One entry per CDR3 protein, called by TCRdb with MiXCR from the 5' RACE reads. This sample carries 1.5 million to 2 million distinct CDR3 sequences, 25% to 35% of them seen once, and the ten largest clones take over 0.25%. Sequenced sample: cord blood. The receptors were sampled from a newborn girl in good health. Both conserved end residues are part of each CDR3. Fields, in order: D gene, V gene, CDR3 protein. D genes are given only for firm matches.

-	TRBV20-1	CSAAGHSPSSYNEQFF
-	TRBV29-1	CSVERQARISYEQYF
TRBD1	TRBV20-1	CSARVLGTGNTYEQYF
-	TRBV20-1	CSARTAGSYNEQFF
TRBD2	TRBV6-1	CASSPGLAGGLGYNEQFF
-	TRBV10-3	CAISDPPGSNTGELFF
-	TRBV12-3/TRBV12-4	CASSLARVGETQYF
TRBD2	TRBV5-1	CASSLALAGSYNEQFF
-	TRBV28	CASTFLGGKSYNEQFF
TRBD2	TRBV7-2	CASSSLRDYYNEQFF
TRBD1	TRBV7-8	CASSRTGDEPQHF
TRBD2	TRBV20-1	CSAERPGLVTDTQYF
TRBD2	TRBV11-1	CASTTGGYEQFF
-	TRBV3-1	CASSQAGTDTGELFF
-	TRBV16	CASSQSRGDNSPLHF
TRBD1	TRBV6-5	CASSYGDRGSLMNTEAFF
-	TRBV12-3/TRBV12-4	CASAAGSTEDIQYF
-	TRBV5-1	CASSFYRRRAFF
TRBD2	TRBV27	CASGRALDGEQYF
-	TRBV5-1	CASSIRTPIETQYF
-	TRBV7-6	CASSLGGAAYNSPLHF
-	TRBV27	CASNPRGRGTQYF
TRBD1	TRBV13	CASSFKTGAFYGYTF
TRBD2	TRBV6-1	CASSRWGFASGSPYEQYF
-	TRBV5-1	CASRPTRGFVPGELFF
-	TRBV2	CASRGFVNEQFF
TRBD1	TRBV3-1	CASSFWTGRNTGELFF
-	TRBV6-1	CASLPLGGLQETQYF
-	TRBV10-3	CAIRSGRGGMNTGAFF
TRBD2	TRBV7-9	CASSLGGLAGEVETQYF
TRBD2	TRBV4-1	CASRRDYPVYNEQFF
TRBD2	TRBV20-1	CSASLAGGNIQYF
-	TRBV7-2	CASSFPGAGTEAFF
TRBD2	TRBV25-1	CASSEAGGIPPDTQYF
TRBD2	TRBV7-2	CASRQRLAGVGDTQYF
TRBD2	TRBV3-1	CASSPGLAGVYTQYF
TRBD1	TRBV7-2	CASSPAGTGDGNTQYF
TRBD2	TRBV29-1	CSVEDGRAEQYF
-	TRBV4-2	CASSQEGSGAKNIQYF
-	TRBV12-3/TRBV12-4	CASSAGEGQPQHF
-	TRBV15	CATSRDRGRAGNEQYF
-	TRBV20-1	CSAGDGTYEQYF
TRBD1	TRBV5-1	CASSLGQPNQPQHF
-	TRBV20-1	CSARVEPDTEAFF
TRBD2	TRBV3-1	CASSQPLAGGRETQYF
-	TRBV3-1	CASSDRSLPNYGYTF
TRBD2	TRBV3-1	CASTMGLVTTDTQYF
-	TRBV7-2	CASSLVSSGYEQYF
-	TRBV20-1	CSARDSRWVPHAYEQYF
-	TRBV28	CASSFDQGSNQPQHF
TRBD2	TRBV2	CASSDGLAAGGTDTQYF
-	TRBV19	CASSWVDRSYEQYF
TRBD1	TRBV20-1	CSASRTGRETQYF
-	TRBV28	CASSSLGLRWFNEQFF